Each of the 16 T cell receptor beta chains below was sequenced from the same sample in a study of pediatric ulcerative colitis. The protocol was immunoSEQ multiplex PCR, while the TCRdb copy is restricted to in-frame clones and leaves out a portion. The sample lists some 14,000 clones, approximately 90% occurring once. The sample was blood. The origin of the receptors is a boy between 5 and 17 years old with moderate ulcerative colitis.

This chain joins TRBV14 and TRBJ1-3; D ambiguous. Germline-derived CDR1 and CDR2 are SGHDN and FVKESK. This CDR3 contains 12 residues. The V end was cut by 4 bases, the J end by 4 bases, with 5 bases between. CDR3 protein: CASSPQGNTIYF. The CDR3 DNA is TGTGCCAGCAGCCCCCAGGGAAACACCATATATTTT.

The rearrangement uses TRBV5-1 and TRBJ2-1, with TRBD2 matching 10 bases. The CDR3 runs to 14 residues. The V gene end was trimmed by 4 bases and the J gene end by 8 bases; junction bases not matched to a gene: 6. Germline values: CDR1 SGHRS, CDR2 YFSETQ. CDR3 amino acids: CASSQQGLAHEQFF. The DNA for the CDR3 is TGCGCCAGCAGCCAACAGGGACTAGCGCATGAGCAGTTCTTC.

J is TRBJ2-5 and V is TRBV5-4, with D unclear. Per germline, CDR1 SGHNT and CDR2 YYREEE (reference sequence). V lost 4 bases to trimming and J lost 0 bases, with 7 bases between them. CDR3 length equals 13 residues. This CDR3 is CASSPRNQETQYF. The CDR3 DNA is TGTGCCAGCAGCCCAAGGAACCAAGAGACCCAGTACTTC.

The chain has TRBV19 and TRBJ1-1, with TRBD1 as a possible D gene (6 bases). This CDR3 is built from 17 residues. Trimming removed 5 bases at V and 3 bases at J, with 22 bases between. Germline lookup yields CDR1 LNHDA and CDR2 SQIVND (reference sequence). CDR3 sequence reads: CASSSPRVGAGDTEAFF. The CDR3 region has the DNA TGTGCCAGTAGTTCACCTCGGGTGGGGGCTGGGGACACTGAAGCTTTCTTT. Looking up the rest from reference TRBV19 and TRBJ1-1 gives the full variable domain: DGGITQSPKYLFRKEGQNVTLSCEQNLNHDAMYWYRQDPGQGLRLIYYSQIVNDFQKGDIAEGYSVSREKKESFPLTVTSAQKNPTAFYLCASSSPRVGAGDTEAFFGQGTRLTVV.

This chain joins TRBV7-9 and TRBJ1-2; D call uncertain. Germline CDR1 and CDR2: SEHNR and FQNEAQ (reference sequence). The V and J ends lost 3 bases and 7 bases respectively, with 15 bases between them. This CDR3 spans 14 amino acids. The CDR3 DNA follows: TGTGCCAGCAGCTTCCCCGGTCCCGGTGGTGGCTACACCTTC. Encoded protein: CASSFPGPGGGYTF.

The gene calls are TRBV4-1 and TRBJ2-1, with D perhaps TRBD2 (6 bases). Germline V gene sequence: CDR1 MGHRA, CDR2 YSYEKL. Trimming left V 1 base short and J 3 bases short, with 10 bases between. The CDR3 is 15 residues long. Here the CDR3 DNA reads TGCGCCAGCAGCCAAGTCCGCGGGAACTACAATGAGCAGTTCTTC. The encoded protein is CASSQVRGNYNEQFF.

The chain has TRBV7-2 and TRBJ2-1, with 9 positions matching TRBD1. The V and J ends lost 5 bases and 8 bases, in that order; junction bases with no gene match: 10. CDR1 is SGHTA and CDR2 is FQGNSA in the germline V gene. This CDR3 region has 15 residues. In nucleotides, the CDR3 is TGTGCCAGCAGCCCCAGGAGGACAGGGGTGGATGAGCAGTTCTTC. Protein: CASSPRRTGVDEQFF.

This CDR3 is CASTIEGSNEQFF. The CDR3 nucleotides read TGTGCCAGCACCATAGAAGGAAGCAATGAGCAGTTCTTC. This chain uses TRBV2 with TRBJ2-1; D is uncertain. This CDR3 has 13 residues. The germline V and J ends were trimmed by 7 bases and 6 bases, with 13 bases remaining between them. Germline CDR1 SNHLY, CDR2 FYNNEI.

V gene TRBV21-1 combines with J gene TRBJ2-7; the table's D call, TRBD2, has no DNA check behind it. TRBV21-1 represents a pseudogene. There are 16 residues in the CDR3. The DNA for the CDR3 is TGTGCCAGCAGCAACCTGGGACTAGCGGGAGTTTACGAGCAGTACTTC. It yields the protein CASSNLGLAGVYEQYF.

The chain uses TRBV18 and TRBJ2-5; D gene uncertain. Per germline, CDR1 KGHSH and CDR2 LQKENI. CDR3 length: 12 residues. V was clipped by 3 bases and J by 5 bases, with 7 bases between them. The CDR3 DNA follows: TGTGCCAGCTCACCCATCGGCGAGACCCAGTACTTC. Protein: CASSPIGETQYF.

J is TRBJ2-5 and V is TRBV4-3, with TRBD1 matching over 8 bases. CDR3 length: 14 residues. Trimming cost V 3 bases and J 2 bases; bases outside gene matches: 2. Looked up from germline, CDR1 is LGHNA and CDR2 is YSLEER. The CDR3 here is CASSHRTGQETQYF. For the CDR3, the DNA is TGCGCCAGCAGCCACCGGACAGGGCAAGAGACCCAGTACTTC.

This sequence joins TRBV6-5 and TRBJ1-1; D uncertain. Germline V lookup: CDR1 MNHEY, CDR2 SVGAGI. This CDR3 region has 13 residues. Trimming shortened V by 7 bases and J by 1 base, and 10 bases separated the two germline ends. CDR3 coding DNA: TGTGCCAGCACCCCAGCGGGGAACACTGAAGCTTTCTTT. It specifies CASTPAGNTEAFF.

The chain is built from TRBV7-8 and TRBJ2-1; tentative D call: TRBD2 (6 bases). The CDR3 spans 17 residues. Trimming shortened V by 2 bases and J by 4 bases, and 18 bases separated the two germline ends. Germline loops: CDR1 SGHVS, CDR2 FQNEAQ. CDR3 region: CASSLLTPAGTYNEQFF. CDR3 nucleotides: TGTGCCAGCAGCTTACTCACTCCAGCGGGTACGTACAATGAGCAGTTCTTC.

The chain carries TRBV5-1 and TRBJ2-7, with 8 bases fitting TRBD1. The J segment lost 2 bases and the V segment lost 1 base, leaving 5 bases of the junction unmatched. CDR3 length: 15 amino acids. The germline V gene has CDR1 SGHRS and CDR2 YFSETQ. This chain's CDR3 is CASSLRGQGTYEQYF. For the CDR3, the DNA is TGCGCCAGCAGCTTGAGAGGACAGGGAACCTACGAGCAGTACTTC.

The chain couples TRBV5-4 to TRBJ2-7; no definite D call. V gave up 0 bases and J gave up 4 bases, with 11 bases separating them. CDR1 and CDR2 from the germline V gene are SGHNT and YYREEE (reference sequence). The CDR3 runs to 14 residues. The CDR3 coding sequence is TGTGCCAGCAGCTTGGGCACGGATGGGTACGAGCAGTACTTC. It encodes CASSLGTDGYEQYF. Full variable domain (outside the CDR3, taken from reference TRBV5-4 and TRBJ2-7): ETGVTQSPTHLIKTRGQQVTLRCSSQSGHNTVSWYQQALGQGPQFIFQYYREEENGRGNFPPRFSGLQFPNYSSELNVNALELDDSALYLCASSLGTDGYEQYFGPGTRLTVT.

This clone was detected a few times. The chain carries TRBV7-6 and TRBJ2-2; TRBD2 is a possible D gene (5 bases). CDR1 is SGHVS and CDR2 is FNYEAQ in the germline V gene. The ends were cut back, 7 bases at V and 6 bases at J, with 18 bases in the middle. CDR3 length: 15 amino acids. DNA of the CDR3: TGTGCCAGCACCTACCCCTATATGGGAGCCGGGGAGCTGTTTTTT. Protein sequence: CASTYPYMGAGELFF.